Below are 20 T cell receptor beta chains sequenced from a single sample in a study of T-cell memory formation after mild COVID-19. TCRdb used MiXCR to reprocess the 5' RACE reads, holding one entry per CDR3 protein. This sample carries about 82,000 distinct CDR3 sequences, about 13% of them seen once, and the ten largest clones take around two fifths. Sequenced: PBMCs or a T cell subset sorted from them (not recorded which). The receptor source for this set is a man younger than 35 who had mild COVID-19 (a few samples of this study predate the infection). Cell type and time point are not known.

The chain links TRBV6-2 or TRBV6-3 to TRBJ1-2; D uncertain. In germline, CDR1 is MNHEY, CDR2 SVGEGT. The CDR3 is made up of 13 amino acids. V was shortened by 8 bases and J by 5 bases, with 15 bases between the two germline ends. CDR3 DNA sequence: TGTGCCAGCTCTATAGGCGGGCAATATGGCTACACCTTC. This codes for CASSIGGQYGYTF.

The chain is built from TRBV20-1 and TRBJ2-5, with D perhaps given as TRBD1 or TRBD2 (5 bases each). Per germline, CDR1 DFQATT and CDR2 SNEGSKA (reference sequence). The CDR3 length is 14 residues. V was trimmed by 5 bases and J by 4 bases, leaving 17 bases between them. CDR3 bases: TGCAGTGCTGACCCGGGACCCAGAGGAGAGACCCAGTACTTC. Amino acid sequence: CSADPGPRGETQYF.

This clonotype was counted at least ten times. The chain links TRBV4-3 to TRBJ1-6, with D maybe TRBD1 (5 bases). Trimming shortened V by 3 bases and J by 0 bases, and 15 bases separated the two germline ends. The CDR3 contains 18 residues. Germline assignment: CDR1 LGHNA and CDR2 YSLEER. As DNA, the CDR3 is TGCGCCAGCAGCCAGAAATCGGGGGGTAGCTCCTATAATTCACCCCTCCACTTT. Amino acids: CASSQKSGGSSYNSPLHF.

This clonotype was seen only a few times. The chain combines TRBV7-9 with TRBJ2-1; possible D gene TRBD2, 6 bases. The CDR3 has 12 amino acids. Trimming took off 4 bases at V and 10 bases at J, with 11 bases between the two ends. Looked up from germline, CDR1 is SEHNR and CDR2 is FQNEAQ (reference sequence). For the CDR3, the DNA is TGTGCCAGCAGCTGGGGACTTTTGGAGCAGTTCTTC. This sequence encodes CASSWGLLEQFF.

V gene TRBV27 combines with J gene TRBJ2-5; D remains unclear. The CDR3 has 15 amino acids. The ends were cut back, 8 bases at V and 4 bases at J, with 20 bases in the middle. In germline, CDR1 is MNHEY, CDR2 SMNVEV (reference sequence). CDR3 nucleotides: TGTGCCAGCGGTCATACGCTTCGGCCCGGAGAGACCCAGTACTTC. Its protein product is CASGHTLRPGETQYF.

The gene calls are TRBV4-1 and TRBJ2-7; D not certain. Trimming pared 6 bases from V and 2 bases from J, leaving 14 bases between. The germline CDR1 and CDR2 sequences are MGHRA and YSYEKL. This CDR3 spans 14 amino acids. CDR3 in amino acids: CASRAGPNTYEQYF. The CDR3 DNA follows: TGCGCCAGCAGGGCCGGGCCAAATACCTACGAGCAGTACTTC.

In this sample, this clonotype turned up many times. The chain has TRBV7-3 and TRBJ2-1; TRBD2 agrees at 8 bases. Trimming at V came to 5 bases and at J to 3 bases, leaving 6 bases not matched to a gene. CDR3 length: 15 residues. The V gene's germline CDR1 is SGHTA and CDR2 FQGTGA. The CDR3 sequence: CASSTVAGLYNEQFF. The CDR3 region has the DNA TGTGCCAGCAGCACTGTAGCGGGGCTCTACAATGAGCAGTTCTTC.

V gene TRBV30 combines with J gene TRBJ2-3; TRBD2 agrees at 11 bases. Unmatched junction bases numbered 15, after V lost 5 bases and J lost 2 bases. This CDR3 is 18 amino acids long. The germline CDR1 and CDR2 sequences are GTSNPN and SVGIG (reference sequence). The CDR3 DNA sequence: TGTGCCTGGGACTCGCTAGCGGGGGGAGGGATCGCCACAGATACGCAGTATTTT. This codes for CAWDSLAGGGIATDTQYF.

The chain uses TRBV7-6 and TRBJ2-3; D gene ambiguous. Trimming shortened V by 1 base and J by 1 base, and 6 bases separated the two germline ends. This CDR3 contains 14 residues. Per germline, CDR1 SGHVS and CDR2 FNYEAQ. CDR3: CASSLGFGTDTQYF. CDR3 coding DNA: TGTGCCAGCAGCTTAGGATTCGGCACAGATACGCAGTATTTT.

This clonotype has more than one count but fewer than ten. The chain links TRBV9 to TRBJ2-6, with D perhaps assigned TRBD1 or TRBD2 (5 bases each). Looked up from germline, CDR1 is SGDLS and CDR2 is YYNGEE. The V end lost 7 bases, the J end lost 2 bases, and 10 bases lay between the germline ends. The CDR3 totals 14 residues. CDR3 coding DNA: TGTGCCAGCGGACTGGGGGCTGGGGCCAACGTCCTGACTTTC. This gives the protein CASGLGAGANVLTF. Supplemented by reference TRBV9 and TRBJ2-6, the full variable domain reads DSGVTQTPKHLITATGQRVTLRCSPRSGDLSVYWYQQSLDQGLQFLIQYYNGEERAKGNILERFSAQQFPDLHSELNLSSLELGDSALYFCASGLGAGANVLTFGAGSRLTVL.

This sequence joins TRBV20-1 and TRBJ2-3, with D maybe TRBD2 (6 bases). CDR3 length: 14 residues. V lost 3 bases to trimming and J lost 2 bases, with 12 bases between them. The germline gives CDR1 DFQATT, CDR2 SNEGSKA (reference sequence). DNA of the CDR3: TGCAGTGCTAGCCAGGGCGGGGCCACAGATACGCAGTATTTT. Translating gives CSASQGGATDTQYF.

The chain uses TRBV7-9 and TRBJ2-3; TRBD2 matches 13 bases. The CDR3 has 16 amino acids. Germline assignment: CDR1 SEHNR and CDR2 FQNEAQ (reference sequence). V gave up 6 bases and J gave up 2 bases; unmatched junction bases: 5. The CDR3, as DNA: TGTGCCAGCAGTGGACTAGCGGGGGAGAACACAGATACGCAGTATTTT. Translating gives CASSGLAGENTDTQYF.

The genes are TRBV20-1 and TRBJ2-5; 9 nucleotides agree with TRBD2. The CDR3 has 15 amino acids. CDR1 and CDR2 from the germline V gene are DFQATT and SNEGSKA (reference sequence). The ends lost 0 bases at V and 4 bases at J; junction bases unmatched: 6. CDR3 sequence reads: CSARDRVSGGETQYF. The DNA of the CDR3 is TGCAGTGCTAGAGATCGGGTTAGCGGGGGAGAGACCCAGTACTTC.

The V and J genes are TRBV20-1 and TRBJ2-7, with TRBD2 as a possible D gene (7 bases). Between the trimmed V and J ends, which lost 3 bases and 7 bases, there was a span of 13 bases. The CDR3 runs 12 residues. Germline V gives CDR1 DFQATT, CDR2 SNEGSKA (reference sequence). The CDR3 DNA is TGCAGTGCTAGGGGGGGGCAGGTTGAGCAGTACTTC. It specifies CSARGGQVEQYF.

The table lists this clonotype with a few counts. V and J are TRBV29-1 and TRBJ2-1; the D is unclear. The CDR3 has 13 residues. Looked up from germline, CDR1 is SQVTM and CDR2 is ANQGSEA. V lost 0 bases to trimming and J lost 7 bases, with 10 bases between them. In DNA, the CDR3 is TGCAGCGTTGAAGAGGTTGGGCGGAATGAGCAGTTCTTC. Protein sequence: CSVEEVGRNEQFF.

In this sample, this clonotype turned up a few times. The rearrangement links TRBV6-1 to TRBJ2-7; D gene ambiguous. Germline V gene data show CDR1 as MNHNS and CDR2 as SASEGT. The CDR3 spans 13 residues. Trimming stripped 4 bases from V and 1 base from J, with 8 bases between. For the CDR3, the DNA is TGTGCCAGCAGTGCCGCAAGGTCCTACGAGCAGTACGTC. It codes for CASSAARSYEQYV.

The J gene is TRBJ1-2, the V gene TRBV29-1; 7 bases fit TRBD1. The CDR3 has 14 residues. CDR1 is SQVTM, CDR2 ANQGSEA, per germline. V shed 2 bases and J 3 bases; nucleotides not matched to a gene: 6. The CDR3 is CSVEKGTADYGYTF. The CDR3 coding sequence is TGCAGCGTTGAAAAGGGGACAGCCGACTATGGCTACACCTTC.

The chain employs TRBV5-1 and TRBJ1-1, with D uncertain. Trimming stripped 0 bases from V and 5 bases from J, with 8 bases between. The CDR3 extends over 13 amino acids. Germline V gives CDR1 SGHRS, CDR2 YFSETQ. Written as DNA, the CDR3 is TGCGCCAGCAGCTTGGCGGTGCGGACTGAAGCTTTCTTT. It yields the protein CASSLAVRTEAFF.

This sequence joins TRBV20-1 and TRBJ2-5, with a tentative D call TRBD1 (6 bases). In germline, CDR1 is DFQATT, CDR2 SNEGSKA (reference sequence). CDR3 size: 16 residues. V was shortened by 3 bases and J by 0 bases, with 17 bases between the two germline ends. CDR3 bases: TGCAGTGCTAGTCCCGACTCCCGGGACAACCAAGAGACCCAGTACTTC. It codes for CSASPDSRDNQETQYF.

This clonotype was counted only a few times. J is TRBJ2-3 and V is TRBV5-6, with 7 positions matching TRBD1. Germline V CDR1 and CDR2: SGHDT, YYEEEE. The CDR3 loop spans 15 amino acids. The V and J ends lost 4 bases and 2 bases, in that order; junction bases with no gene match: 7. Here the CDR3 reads CASSVRDSNTDTQYF. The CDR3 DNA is TGTGCCAGCAGCGTCCGGGACAGCAACACAGATACGCAGTATTTT.